The entry that follows covers one TCR beta chain sequence. This sample was taken from a study of beta chain features in type 1 diabetes. CDR1 and CDR2 from the germline V gene are MNHEY and SVGAGI. V was shortened by 6 bases and J by 0 bases, with 12 bases between the two germline ends. The CDR3 contains 15 residues. The isolated RNA, all of it, was reverse transcribed, so expressed TCRB transcripts were what got sequenced. Repertoires were generated with immunoSEQ multiplex PCR, while TCRdb's copy carries only in-frame clones and drops some. Among 150,000 or so clones listed, less than 10% were seen once.

The genes are TRBV6-5 and TRBJ2-1, with D possibly being TRBD2 (6 bases). This TCR derives from a woman aged 40 to 50 in good health. The sequenced sample consisted of central memory CD4+ T cells from blood. CDR3 loop: CASRRDSSSYNEQFF. CDR3 nucleotides: TGTGCCAGCAGACGGGACTCTAGCTCCTACAATGAGCAGTTCTTC.